The 24 T cell receptor beta chains below were found in one sample sequenced in a study of regulatory T cells in long-lasting Graves disease. The time point denotes: persistent/refractory GD, antithyroid drugs over 5 years with positive TRAb. Isolated PBMC RNA provided the starting material for the TCR library. Relying on iRepertoire HTBI primers and Arm-PCR of CDR3 regions, the team built TCR beta libraries. From the multiplex PCR reads, TCRdb called clonotypes with MiXCR, one entry per CDR3 protein. Among around 510,000 distinct CDR3 sequences, less than 25% were seen once, and the ten largest hold 7% to 9.5%. The sample here was peripheral blood mononuclear cells (PBMCs), taken when the disease was refractory, from a patient treated with antithyroid drugs. These receptors were collected from a female donor with Graves disease.

At least ten counts were recorded for this clonotype. The rearrangement joins TRBV11-2 to TRBJ1-1; D is unclear. This CDR3 has 13 amino acids. V was cut by 0 bases and J by 7 bases, with 9 bases left in between. CDR1 is SGHAT, CDR2 FQNNGV, per germline. CDR3: CASSLDPQSEAFF. The CDR3 DNA sequence: TGTGCCAGCAGCTTAGATCCCCAGAGTGAAGCTTTCTTT.

This clonotype was recorded many times. The CDR3 coding sequence is TGTGCCAGCAGTTACCCACAGGGAGTGGGTCAGCCCCAGCATTTT. Amino acids: CASSYPQGVGQPQHF. V is TRBV6-5 and J is TRBJ1-5; D is perhaps TRBD1 (6 bases). Trimming removed 2 bases at V and 6 bases at J, with 14 bases between. The CDR3 contains 15 residues. Germline V gene data show CDR1 as MNHEY and CDR2 as SVGAGI.

The chain joins TRBV5-5 to TRBJ2-7; 7 bases map to TRBD1. V was pared by 1 base and J by 1 base, with 5 bases of the junction left unmatched. The V gene's germline CDR1 is SGHKS and CDR2 YYEKEE (reference sequence). There are 15 residues in the CDR3. The CDR3 here is CASSLWDRLSYEQYF. The DNA for the CDR3 is TGTGCCAGCAGCTTGTGGGACAGACTTTCCTACGAGCAGTACTTC.

This clonotype has a handful of counts. This rearrangement joins TRBV29-1 to TRBJ2-7; 8 bases map to TRBD1. The germline V gene has CDR1 SQVTM and CDR2 ANQGSEA. The CDR3 length is 13 residues. V trimming: 7 bases; J trimming: 2 bases; junction bases outside the gene matches: 7. The CDR3 coding sequence is TGCAGCGCGAACCGACAGGGGACCTACGAGCAGTACTTC. Translated, it gives CSANRQGTYEQYF.

V and J are TRBV19 and TRBJ2-6; D uncertain. The CDR3 length is 16 residues. The V end lost 5 bases, the J end lost 1 base, and 12 bases lay between the germline ends. Germline CDR1 reads LNHDA; CDR2 reads SQIVND (reference sequence). CDR3 nucleotide sequence: TGTGCCAGTAGTCGAGCTAAAAATTCTGGGGCCAACGTCCTGACTTTC. Translation: CASSRAKNSGANVLTF.

This clonotype was picked up a small number of times. The genes are TRBV6-4 and TRBJ1-2; no clear D. V lost 5 bases and J 8 bases, leaving 12 bases between the germline ends. The CDR3 has 12 amino acids. The V gene's germline CDR1 is MRHNA and CDR2 SNTAGT. The CDR3 DNA follows: TGTGCCAGCAGTTTGGGCCGAGCCGGCTACACCTTC. Its protein product is CASSLGRAGYTF.

Remarks on this clonotype: A read error is possible here, since a much larger clone lies one base away. The chain recombines TRBV7-9 with TRBJ2-7, with a tentative D call TRBD1 (5 bases). CDR3 length: 15 amino acids. The V end lost 2 bases, the J end lost 4 bases, and 15 bases lay between the germline ends. Germline V gene sequence: CDR1 SEHNR, CDR2 FQNEAQ (reference sequence). The CDR3 here is CASSLIGLRVYEQYF. For the CDR3, the DNA is TGTGCCAGCAGCTTAATCGGCCTCAGGGTTTACGAGCAGTACTTC. The complete variable domain, with remaining parts taken from reference TRBV7-9 and TRBJ2-7, reads DTGVSQNPRHKITKRGQNVTFRCDPISEHNRLYWYRQTLGQGPEFLTYFQNEAQLEKSRLLSDRFSAERPKGSFSTLEIQRTEQGDSAMYLCASSLIGLRVYEQYFGPGTRLTVT.

This clonotype has a count of ten or more. The V and J genes are TRBV11-2 and TRBJ2-7, with 16 bases that match TRBD2. The CDR3 runs to 16 residues. Germline lookup yields CDR1 SGHAT and CDR2 FQNNGV. Unmatched junction bases numbered 6, after V lost 5 bases and J lost 5 bases. The DNA of the CDR3 is TGTGCCAGCAGCCCCGGGACTAGCGGGAGGGAAAACGAGCAGTACTTC. Translation gives CASSPGTSGRENEQYF. Drawing the rest from reference TRBV11-2 and TRBJ2-7, the complete variable domain is EAGVAQSPRYKIIEKRQSVAFWCNPISGHATLYWYQQILGQGPKLLIQFQNNGVVDDSQLPKDRFSAERLKGVDSTLKIQPAKLEDSAVYLCASSPGTSGRENEQYFGPGTRLTVT.

This clonotype was seen only a few times. The genes are TRBV14 and TRBJ2-1; perhaps TRBD2 as D (5 bases). The CDR3 length is 18 residues. Deletions cut 1 base from V and 1 base from J, with 17 bases between. The germline CDR1 and CDR2 sequences are SGHDN and FVKESK. CDR3 residues: CASSQVSPAALSYNEQFF. CDR3 coding DNA: TGTGCCAGCAGCCAAGTTTCTCCAGCGGCCCTATCCTACAATGAGCAGTTCTTC.

This clonotype was found a few times. J is TRBJ1-1 and V is TRBV27; D not resolved. Germline loops: CDR1 MNHEY, CDR2 SMNVEV (reference sequence). Trimming took off 6 bases at V and 2 bases at J, with 13 bases between the two ends. The CDR3 consists of 14 residues. The CDR3 region has the DNA TGTGCCAGCAGCTGGATTGGCGGTAACACTGAAGCTTTCTTT. It specifies CASSWIGGNTEAFF.

The chain employs TRBV5-1 and TRBJ2-2, with D perhaps being TRBD1 or TRBD2 (6 bases each). V gave up 2 bases and J gave up 5 bases, with 16 bases separating them. In germline, CDR1 is SGHRS, CDR2 YFSETQ. This CDR3 spans 16 amino acids. Written as DNA, the CDR3 is TGCGCCAGCAGCTTTGGGGGGCTAAGAATAACCGGGGAGCTGTTTTTT. Its translation: CASSFGGLRITGELFF.

The chain is built from TRBV28 and TRBJ1-5; D perhaps matches TRBD1 (6 bases). Trimming shortened V by 4 bases and J by 0 bases, and 13 bases separated the two germline ends. Germline V gene lookup returns CDR1 MDHEN and CDR2 SYDVKM. The CDR3 runs to 16 residues. The CDR3 DNA is TGTGCCAGCAGTTCCCCGACAGGTGGTAGCAATCAGCCCCAGCATTTT. Residues: CASSSPTGGSNQPQHF.

This rearrangement joins TRBV10-3 to TRBJ2-4, with 7 positions matching TRBD1. The CDR3 runs 14 residues. After removal of 6 bases from V and 6 bases from J, the junction contained 8 bases not matched to a gene. Germline CDR1 reads ENHRY; CDR2 reads SYGVKD. The chain's CDR3 is CAIRGDSLGNIQYF. The CDR3 DNA reads TGTGCCATCAGGGGGGACAGCCTGGGAAACATTCAGTACTTC.

V gene TRBV6-2 or TRBV6-3 combines with J gene TRBJ2-2; 8 bases line up with TRBD2. The length of the CDR3 is 16 residues. Trimming removed 0 bases from V and 5 bases from J; junction bases left unmatched: 5. Germline V gene data show CDR1 as MNHEY and CDR2 as SVGEGT. CDR3 DNA sequence: TGTGCCAGCAGTTACTCGGGAGCGGGAGTGACCGGGGAGCTGTTTTTT. Protein sequence: CASSYSGAGVTGELFF.

J is TRBJ2-1 and V is TRBV11-2; perhaps TRBD2 as D (6 bases). CDR3 length equals 15 residues. Trimming left V 0 bases short and J 8 bases short, with 14 bases between. Germline CDR1 is SGHAT and CDR2 is FQNNGV. This CDR3 reads CASSLEGTPGDEQFF. The CDR3 nucleotides are TGTGCCAGCAGCTTAGAAGGGACTCCCGGAGATGAGCAGTTCTTC.

This clonotype was seen a few times. The chain is built from TRBV20-1 and TRBJ2-7; 8 bases line up with TRBD1. Losses at the gene ends were 1 base for V and 2 bases for J; bases not matched to a gene: 10. The CDR3 covers 16 residues. Germline CDR1 DFQATT, CDR2 SNEGSKA (reference sequence). This CDR3 is CSARGETGVPTYEQYF. In nucleotides, the CDR3 is TGCAGTGCTAGAGGGGAGACAGGGGTCCCTACCTACGAGCAGTACTTC.

In regard to this clonotype: A junction boundary mismatches the germline segment, possibly from a read error. The V call is TRBV11-2, the J call TRBJ2-3, with a possible D match to TRBD1 (6 bases). The CDR3 has 16 amino acids. Germline V lookup: CDR1 SGHAT, CDR2 FQNNGV. CDR3 coding DNA: TGTGCCAGCAGACACCGGGACACTGGCTATCACAGATACGCATGTTTT. It codes for CASRHRDTGYHRYACF.

This clonotype was detected a few times. The chain links TRBV28 to TRBJ1-5; 7 bases line up with TRBD1. The CDR3 contains 14 residues. Germline V gives CDR1 MDHEN, CDR2 SYDVKM. V lost 5 bases, J lost 7 bases, and 8 bases stayed unmatched. The CDR3 coding sequence is TGTGCCAGCAGTGAAAGACAGGGTTGGCAGCCCCAGCATTTT. This gives the protein CASSERQGWQPQHF.

This clonotype came up many times. The chain uses TRBV7-3 and TRBJ2-6, with 9 bases fitting TRBD1. V was pared by 5 bases and J by 0 bases, with 8 bases of the junction left unmatched. CDR3 length equals 18 residues. Germline values: CDR1 SGHTA, CDR2 FQGTGA. This CDR3 is CASSEAGTGSSGANVLTF. The CDR3 DNA sequence: TGTGCCAGCAGCGAAGCCGGGACAGGGAGCTCTGGGGCCAACGTCCTGACTTTC.

There are many counts of this clonotype. This chain links TRBV7-2 with TRBJ1-2, with a weak D call TRBD1 (5 bases). Germline V gene sequence: CDR1 SGHTA, CDR2 FQGNSA. The CDR3 length is 12 residues. Between the trimmed V and J ends, which lost 3 bases and 7 bases, there was a span of 9 bases. CDR3 sequence: CASSFGDSGYTF. DNA of the CDR3: TGTGCCAGCAGCTTCGGGGACTCTGGCTACACCTTC.

V and J are TRBV29-1 and TRBJ2-6; possible D gene TRBD1, 5 bases. This CDR3 spans 13 amino acids. Germline loops: CDR1 SQVTM, CDR2 ANQGSEA. The V gene lost 6 bases and the J gene lost 0 bases, with 6 bases spanning the gap. CDR3 nucleotides: TGCAGCGTGGACACCTCTGGGGCCAACGTCCTGACTTTC. Translated, it gives CSVDTSGANVLTF.

J is TRBJ1-2 and V is TRBV5-5; 8 bases fit TRBD1. The CDR3 totals 12 residues. The germline V gene encodes CDR1 SGHKS and CDR2 YYEKEE (reference sequence). V dropped 2 bases and J dropped 14; count of bases not matched to a gene: 8. In DNA form, the CDR3 reads TGTGCCAGCAGCTTCCTCGAGACAGGGGTAACCTTC. Translating it yields CASSFLETGVTF. The full variable domain, in which reference TRBV5-5 and TRBJ1-2 provide the parts outside the CDR3, is DAGVTQSPTHLIKTRGQQVTLRCSPISGHKSVSWYQQVLGQGPQFIFQYYEKEERGRGNFPDRFSARQFPNYSSELNVNALLLGDSALYLCASSFLETGVTFGSGTRLTVV.

V gene TRBV15 combines with J gene TRBJ2-7; D call uncertain. The CDR3 loop spans 14 amino acids. V was shortened by 0 bases and J by 1 base, with 7 bases between the two germline ends. Germline V gives CDR1 LNHNV, CDR2 YYDKDF (reference sequence). CDR3 DNA: TGTGCCACCAGCAGAGAAGGGCAGTCCTACGAGCAGTACTTC. Its translation is CATSREGQSYEQYF.

This clonotype was counted at least ten times. This chain links TRBV6-1 with TRBJ1-2; a possible D gene is TRBD1 (5 bases). Trimming left V 3 bases short and J 0 bases short, with 8 bases between. Germline lookup yields CDR1 MNHNS and CDR2 SASEGT. The CDR3 totals 14 residues. The CDR3, as DNA: TGTGCCAGCAGTGAGTGGACAACTAACTATGGCTACACCTTC. Amino acids: CASSEWTTNYGYTF.